This section outlines one T cell receptor (beta chain) sequence together with its context. TCR beta sequencing was performed on blood CD8+ and CD4+ T cells. The sample originates from a study of CD8 T cells in Susac syndrome. The germline CDR1 and CDR2 sequences are SGDLS and YYNGEE. V dropped 3 bases and J dropped 7 bases, with 8 bases sitting between them. This CDR3 comprises 12 residues. The RNA input was roughly 0.45 to 1 ug, and it was reverse transcribed with random hexamers. Amplification of the TCR beta CDR3 was carried out by immunoSEQ multiplex PCR, which spanned a total of 54 Vbeta and 13 Jbeta segments. TCRdb reanalysed the immunoSEQ multiplex PCR reads using MiXCR and keeps one entry per CDR3 protein. In the table there are approximately 110,000 distinct CDR3 sequences, around 94% of which are singletons.

Specimen: CD4+ T cells from PBMCs. The rearrangement joins TRBV9 to TRBJ2-1, with D maybe TRBD2 (6 bases). This TCR was sampled from a human donor in good health. The CDR3 DNA sequence: TGTGCCAGCAGCGAGGGACTGAATGAGCAGTTCTTC. Amino acids: CASSEGLNEQFF.